The clone carrying this TCR beta chain was seen only a few times. This entry comes from a study of blood T cell repertoires in COVID-19. In the study overall: Acute and convalescent COVID-19 specimens originated in the United States, Italy and Spain.

Using immunoSEQ multiplex PCR, the repertoire was profiled, and TCRdb retains in-frame clones only, with some absent. Of about 150,000 clones detected, nearly 80% appear once; the ten largest clones hold about 15%. CDR1 MNHEY and CDR2 SVGAGI come from the germline V gene. CDR3 length equals 13 residues. The ends were cut back, 2 bases at V and 1 base at J, with 5 bases in the middle. The chain links TRBV6-5 to TRBJ1-1; D ambiguous. Sequencing input: peripheral blood. This receptor was identified in a woman over 75 with acute or convalescent COVID-19. The chain's CDR3 is CASSYGQNTEAFF. The DNA of the CDR3 is TGTGCCAGCAGTTACGGGCAGAACACTGAAGCTTTCTTT.